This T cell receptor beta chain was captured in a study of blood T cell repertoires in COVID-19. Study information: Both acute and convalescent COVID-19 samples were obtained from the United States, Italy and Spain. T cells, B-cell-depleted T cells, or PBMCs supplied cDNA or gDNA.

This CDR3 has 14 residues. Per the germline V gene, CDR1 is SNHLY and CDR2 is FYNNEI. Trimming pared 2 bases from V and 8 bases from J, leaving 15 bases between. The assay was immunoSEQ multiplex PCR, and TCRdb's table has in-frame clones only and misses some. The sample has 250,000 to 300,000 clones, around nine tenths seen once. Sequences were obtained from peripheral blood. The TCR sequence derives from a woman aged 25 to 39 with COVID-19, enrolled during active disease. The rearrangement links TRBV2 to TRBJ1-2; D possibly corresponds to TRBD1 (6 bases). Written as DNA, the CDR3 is TGTGCCAGCAGTGAACGCCAGGGGAGGGACGGCTACACCTTC. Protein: CASSERQGRDGYTF.